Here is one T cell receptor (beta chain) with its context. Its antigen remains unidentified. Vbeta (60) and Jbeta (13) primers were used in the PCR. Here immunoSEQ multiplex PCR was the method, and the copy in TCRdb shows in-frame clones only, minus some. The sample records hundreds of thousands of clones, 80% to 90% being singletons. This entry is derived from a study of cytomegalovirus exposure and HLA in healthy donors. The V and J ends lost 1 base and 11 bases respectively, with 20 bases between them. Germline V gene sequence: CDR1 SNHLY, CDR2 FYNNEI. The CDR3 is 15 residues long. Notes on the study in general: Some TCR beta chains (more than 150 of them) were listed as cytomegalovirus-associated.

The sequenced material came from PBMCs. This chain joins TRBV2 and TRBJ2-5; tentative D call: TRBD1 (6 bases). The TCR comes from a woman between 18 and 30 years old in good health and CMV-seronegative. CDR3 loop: CASSEGTTGTVQQYF. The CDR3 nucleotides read TGTGCCAGCAGTGAAGGTACCACAGGGACCGTCCAGCAGTACTTC.